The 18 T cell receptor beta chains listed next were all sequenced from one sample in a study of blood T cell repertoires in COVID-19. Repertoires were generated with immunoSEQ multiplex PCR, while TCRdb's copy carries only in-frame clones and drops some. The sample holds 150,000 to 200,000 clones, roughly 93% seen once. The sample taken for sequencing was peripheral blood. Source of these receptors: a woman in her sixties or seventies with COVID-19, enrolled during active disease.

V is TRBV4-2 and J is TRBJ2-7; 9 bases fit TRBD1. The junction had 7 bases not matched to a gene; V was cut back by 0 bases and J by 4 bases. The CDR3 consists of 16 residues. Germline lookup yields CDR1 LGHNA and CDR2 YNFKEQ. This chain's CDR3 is CASSQESGTGSYEQYF. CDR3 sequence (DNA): TGTGCCAGCAGCCAAGAATCCGGGACAGGGTCGTACGAGCAGTACTTC.

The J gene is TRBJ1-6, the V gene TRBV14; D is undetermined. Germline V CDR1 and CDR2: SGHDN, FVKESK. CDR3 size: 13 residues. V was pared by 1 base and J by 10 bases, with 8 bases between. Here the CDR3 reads CASSQGRFSPLHF. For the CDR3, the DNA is TGTGCCAGCAGCCAAGGCAGGTTCTCACCCCTCCACTTT.

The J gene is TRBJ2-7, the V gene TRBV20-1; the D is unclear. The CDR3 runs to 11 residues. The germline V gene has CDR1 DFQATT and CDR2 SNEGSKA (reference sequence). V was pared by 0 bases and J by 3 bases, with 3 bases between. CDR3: CSARDSYEQYF. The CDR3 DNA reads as TGCAGTGCTAGAGACAGCTACGAGCAGTACTTC.

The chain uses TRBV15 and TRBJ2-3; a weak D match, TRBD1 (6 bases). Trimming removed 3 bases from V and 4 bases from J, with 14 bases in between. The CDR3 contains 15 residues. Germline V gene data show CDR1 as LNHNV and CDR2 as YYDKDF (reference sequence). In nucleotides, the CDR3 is TGTGCCACCAGCAGGGAGTACAGGGTTCCAGATACGCAGTATTTT. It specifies CATSREYRVPDTQYF. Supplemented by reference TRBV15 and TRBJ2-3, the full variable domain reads DAMVIQNPRYQVTQFGKPVTLSCSQTLNHNVMYWYQQKSSQAPKLLFHYYDKDFNNEADTPDNFQSRRPNTSFCFLDIRSPGLGDTAMYLCATSREYRVPDTQYFGPGTRLTVL.

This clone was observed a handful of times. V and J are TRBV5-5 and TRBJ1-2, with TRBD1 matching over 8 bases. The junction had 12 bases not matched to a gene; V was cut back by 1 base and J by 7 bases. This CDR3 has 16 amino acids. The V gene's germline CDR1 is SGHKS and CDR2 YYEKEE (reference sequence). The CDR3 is CASSLLAGQGALGYTF. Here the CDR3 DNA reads TGTGCCAGCAGCTTGTTGGCAGGGCAGGGGGCGCTTGGCTACACCTTC.

In DNA, the CDR3 is TGTGCCAGCAGCTTGTGGGCCCGAGACAGCGTGGACGGGGAGCTGTTTTTT. Translated, it gives CASSLWARDSVDGELFF. J is TRBJ2-2 and V is TRBV5-6; perhaps TRBD1 as D (5 bases). Between the trimmed V and J ends, which lost 1 base and 7 bases, there was a span of 20 bases. Germline loops: CDR1 SGHDT, CDR2 YYEEEE. The CDR3 has 17 amino acids.

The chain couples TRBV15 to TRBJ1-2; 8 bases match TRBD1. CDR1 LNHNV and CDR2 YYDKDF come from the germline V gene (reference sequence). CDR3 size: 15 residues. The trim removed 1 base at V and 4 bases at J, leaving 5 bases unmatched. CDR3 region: CATSRGGTGGYGYTF. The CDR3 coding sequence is TGTGCCACCAGCAGAGGGGGTACAGGGGGCTATGGCTACACCTTC.

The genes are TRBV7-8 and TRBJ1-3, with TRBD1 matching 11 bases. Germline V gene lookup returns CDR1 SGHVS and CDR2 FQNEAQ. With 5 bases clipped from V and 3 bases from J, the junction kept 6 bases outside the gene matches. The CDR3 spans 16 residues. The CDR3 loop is CASSIGQGAYGNTIYF. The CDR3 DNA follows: TGTGCCAGCAGCATCGGACAGGGGGCATATGGAAACACCATATATTTT.

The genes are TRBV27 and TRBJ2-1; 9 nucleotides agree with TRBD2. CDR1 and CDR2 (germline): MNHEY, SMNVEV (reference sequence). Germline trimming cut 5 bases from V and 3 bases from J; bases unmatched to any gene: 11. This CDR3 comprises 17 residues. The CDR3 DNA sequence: TGTGCCAGCAGTACCCACCTTAGCGGGGGAAGCTACAATGAGCAGTTCTTC. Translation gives CASSTHLSGGSYNEQFF.

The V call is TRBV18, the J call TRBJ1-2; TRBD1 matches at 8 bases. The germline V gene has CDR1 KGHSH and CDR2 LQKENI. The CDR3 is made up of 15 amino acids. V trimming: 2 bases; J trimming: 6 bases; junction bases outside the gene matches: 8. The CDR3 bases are TGTGCCAGCTCACCAATTTTGGACAGGGTGCATGGCTACACCTTC. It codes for CASSPILDRVHGYTF. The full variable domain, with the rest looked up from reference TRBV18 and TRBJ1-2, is NAGVMQNPRHLVRRRGQEARLRCSPMKGHSHVYWYRQLPEEGLKFMVYLQKENIIDESGMPKERFSAEFPKEGPSILRIQQVVRGDSAAYFCASSPILDRVHGYTFGSGTRLTVV.

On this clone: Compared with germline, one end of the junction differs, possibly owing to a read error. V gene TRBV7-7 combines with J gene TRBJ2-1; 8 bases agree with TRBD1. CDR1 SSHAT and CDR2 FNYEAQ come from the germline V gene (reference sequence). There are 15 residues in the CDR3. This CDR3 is CASSVDRGLYNEQFF. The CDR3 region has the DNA TGTGCTAGCAGCGTCGACAGGGGCCTATACAATGAGCAGTTCTTC.

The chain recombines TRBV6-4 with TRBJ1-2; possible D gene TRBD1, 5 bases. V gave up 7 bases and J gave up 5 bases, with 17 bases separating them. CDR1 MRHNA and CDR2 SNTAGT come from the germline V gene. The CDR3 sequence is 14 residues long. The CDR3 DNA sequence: TGTGCCAGCACCCCAGGGACTGAACCTTATGGCTACACCTTC. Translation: CASTPGTEPYGYTF.

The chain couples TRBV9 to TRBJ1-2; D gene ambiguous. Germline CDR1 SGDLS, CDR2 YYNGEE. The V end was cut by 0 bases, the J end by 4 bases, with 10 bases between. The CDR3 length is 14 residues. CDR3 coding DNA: TGTGCCAGCAGCGTAGGTGAGGGCCCCTATGGCTACACCTTC. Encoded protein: CASSVGEGPYGYTF. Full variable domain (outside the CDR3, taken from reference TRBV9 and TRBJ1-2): DSGVTQTPKHLITATGQRVTLRCSPRSGDLSVYWYQQSLDQGLQFLIQYYNGEERAKGNILERFSAQQFPDLHSELNLSSLELGDSALYFCASSVGEGPYGYTFGSGTRLTVV.

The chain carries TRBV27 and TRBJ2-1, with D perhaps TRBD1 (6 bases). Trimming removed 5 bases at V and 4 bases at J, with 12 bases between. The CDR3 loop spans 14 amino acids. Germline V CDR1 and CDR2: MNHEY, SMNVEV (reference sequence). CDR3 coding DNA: TGTGCCAGCAGTCCCCGGGGACATTACAATGAGCAGTTCTTC. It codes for CASSPRGHYNEQFF.

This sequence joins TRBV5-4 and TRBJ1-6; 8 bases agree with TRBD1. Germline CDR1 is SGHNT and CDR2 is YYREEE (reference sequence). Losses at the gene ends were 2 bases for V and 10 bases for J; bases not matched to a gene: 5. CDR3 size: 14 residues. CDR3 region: CASSFTGGRSPLHF. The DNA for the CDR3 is TGTGCCAGCAGCTTCACAGGGGGAAGGTCACCCCTCCACTTT.

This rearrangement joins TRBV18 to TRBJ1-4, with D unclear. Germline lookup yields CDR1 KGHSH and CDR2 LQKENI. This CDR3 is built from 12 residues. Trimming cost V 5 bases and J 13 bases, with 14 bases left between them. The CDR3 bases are TGTGCCAGCTCAGCGACAAGACATGCACTGTTTTTT. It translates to CASSATRHALFF. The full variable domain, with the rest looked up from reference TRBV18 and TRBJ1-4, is NAGVMQNPRHLVRRRGQEARLRCSPMKGHSHVYWYRQLPEEGLKFMVYLQKENIIDESGMPKERFSAEFPKEGPSILRIQQVVRGDSAAYFCASSATRHALFFGSGTQLSVL.

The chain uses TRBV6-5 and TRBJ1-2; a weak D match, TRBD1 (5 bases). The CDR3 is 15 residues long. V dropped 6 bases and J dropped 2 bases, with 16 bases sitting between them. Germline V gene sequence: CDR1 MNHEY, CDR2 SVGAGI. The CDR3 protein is CASRKNRDSNYGYTF. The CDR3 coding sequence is TGTGCCAGCAGGAAAAACCGGGACTCCAACTATGGCTACACCTTC.

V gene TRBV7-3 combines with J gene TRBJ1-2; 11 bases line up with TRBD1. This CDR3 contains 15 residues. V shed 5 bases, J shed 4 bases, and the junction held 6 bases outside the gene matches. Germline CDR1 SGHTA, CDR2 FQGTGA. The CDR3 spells CASSAGTGGSYGYTF. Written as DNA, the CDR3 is TGTGCCAGCAGCGCGGGGACAGGGGGGAGCTATGGCTACACCTTC.